These 20 T cell receptor beta chains originate from one sample sequenced in a study of response to subunit inactivated influenza vaccine. From the RT-PCR reads, TCRdb called clonotypes with MiXCR, one entry per CDR3 protein. The data show more than 400,000 distinct CDR3 sequences, with around 9.9% seen just once and around 12% held by the top ten. Sequenced here: PBMCs from blood, sampled more than 35 days after vaccination. These TCRs come from a man aged 45-60 years who received an inactivated influenza vaccine.

The CDR3 loop is CASSPRSGLAVYNEQFF. Written as DNA, the CDR3 is TGTGCCAGCTCACCCCGATCGGGACTAGCGGTCTACAATGAGCAGTTCTTC. The chain links TRBV18 to TRBJ2-1; 11 bases map to TRBD2. This CDR3 contains 17 residues. With 3 bases clipped from V and 3 bases from J, the junction kept 7 bases outside the gene matches. Germline V gene sequence: CDR1 KGHSH, CDR2 LQKENI.

The genes are TRBV25-1 and TRBJ1-1, with unresolved D. Trimming removed 1 base at V and 6 bases at J, with 12 bases between. The CDR3 extends over 14 amino acids. Germline CDR1 is MGHDK and CDR2 is SYGVNS. CDR3 in amino acids: CASSESTWVSEAFF. The DNA of the CDR3 is TGTGCCAGCAGTGAATCGACCTGGGTGTCTGAAGCTTTCTTT.

This clonotype was observed a few times. V is TRBV5-6 and J is TRBJ2-3, with D possibly being TRBD2 (5 bases). This CDR3 region has 15 residues. V was trimmed by 2 bases and J by 0 bases, leaving 10 bases between them. Looked up from germline, CDR1 is SGHDT and CDR2 is YYEEEE. CDR3 region: CASSFEGSSTDTQYF. The CDR3 DNA follows: TGTGCCAGCAGCTTCGAGGGATCCAGCACAGATACGCAGTATTTT.

This chain joins TRBV6-2 or TRBV6-3 and TRBJ2-2; D perhaps matches TRBD1 (5 bases). The V end was cut by 4 bases, the J end by 6 bases, with 15 bases between. Germline CDR1 is MNHEY and CDR2 is SVGEGT. The CDR3 has 15 residues. CDR3 protein: CASSFGQGGPGELFF. Here the CDR3 DNA reads TGTGCCAGCAGTTTCGGGCAGGGCGGTCCCGGGGAGCTGTTTTTT.

Many counts were recorded for this clonotype. This chain links TRBV6-5 with TRBJ2-2; D is possibly TRBD2 (5 bases). V was trimmed by 3 bases and J by 6 bases, leaving 17 bases between them. This CDR3 is 16 amino acids long. Germline assignment: CDR1 MNHEY and CDR2 SVGAGI. In DNA form, the CDR3 reads TGTGCCAGCAGTTATCGACGGAGCGGCCACGCCGGGGAGCTGTTTTTT. The encoded protein is CASSYRRSGHAGELFF.

This chain links TRBV5-1 with TRBJ2-5; 13 nucleotides line up with TRBD2. CDR1 is SGHRS, CDR2 YFSETQ, per germline. The trim removed 2 bases at V and 0 bases at J, leaving 7 bases unmatched. The CDR3 covers 18 residues. CDR3 nucleotides: TGCGCCAGCAGCTTAGCCCAGACTAGCGGGAGGAACCAAGAGACCCAGTACTTC. Encoded protein: CASSLAQTSGRNQETQYF.

This clonotype has just a few counts. The chain couples TRBV25-1 to TRBJ2-1, with 8 positions matching TRBD2. The CDR3 is 14 residues long. The trim removed 5 bases at V and 3 bases at J, leaving 3 bases unmatched. The germline CDR1 and CDR2 sequences are MGHDK and SYGVNS. The CDR3 here is CASSTGGVYNEQFF. Written as DNA, the CDR3 is TGTGCCAGCAGTACGGGGGGGGTCTACAATGAGCAGTTCTTC.

This clonotype was detected only a few times. V usage is TRBV3-1 and J usage is TRBJ2-1; TRBD2 matches 13 bases. Germline CDR1 LGHDT, CDR2 YNNKEL (reference sequence). The CDR3 totals 18 residues. With V trimmed by 2 bases and J by 0 bases, 4 bases remained unmatched. CDR3 bases: TGTGCCAGCAGCCAACGGACTAGCGGGGGAGGCTCCTACAATGAGCAGTTCTTC. It yields the protein CASSQRTSGGGSYNEQFF.

This clonotype came up many times. V and J are TRBV5-6 and TRBJ1-3; no clear D gene. Germline CDR1 reads SGHDT; CDR2 reads YYEEEE. V lost 4 bases and J 11 bases, leaving 16 bases between the germline ends. This CDR3 is 13 amino acids long. Here the CDR3 reads CASSRDTSLAIYF. The CDR3, as DNA: TGTGCCAGCAGCAGAGACACCTCCTTGGCCATATATTTT.

A few counts support this clonotype. This chain links TRBV12-3 or TRBV12-4 with TRBJ1-1; D not resolved. This CDR3 is 13 amino acids long. Trimming pared 5 bases from V and 7 bases from J, leaving 14 bases between. CDR3 DNA sequence: TGTGCCAGCAGTCCAACCCAGACGGGTGAAGCTTTCTTT. This translates into CASSPTQTGEAFF.

The chain combines TRBV7-8 with TRBJ1-1; tentative D call: TRBD1 (5 bases). V gave up 5 bases and J gave up 1 base, with 14 bases separating them. The length of the CDR3 is 15 residues. Germline values: CDR1 SGHVS, CDR2 FQNEAQ. The CDR3 DNA follows: TGTGCCAGCAGCGCCTATCAGGGACCGAACACTGAAGCTTTCTTT. This codes for CASSAYQGPNTEAFF.

V is TRBV7-3 and J is TRBJ1-6, with TRBD1 matching 7 bases. V shed 5 bases and J 10 bases; nucleotides not matched to a gene: 8. Germline V gene sequence: CDR1 SGHTA, CDR2 FQGTGA. There are 14 residues in the CDR3. DNA for the CDR3: TGTGCCAGCAGCCGGACAGGTCGCCGGTCACCCCTCCACTTT. Amino acids: CASSRTGRRSPLHF.

The chain joins TRBV4-2 to TRBJ2-6; TRBD1 might be the D (6 bases). The CDR3 contains 16 residues. Per germline, CDR1 LGHNA and CDR2 YNFKEQ. V was clipped by 4 bases and J by 1 base, with 11 bases between them. Here the CDR3 reads CASSRTQGSGANVLTF. For the CDR3, the DNA is TGTGCCAGCAGCCGCACCCAGGGGTCTGGGGCCAACGTCCTGACTTTC.

V gene TRBV20-1 combines with J gene TRBJ2-2; D not resolved. The CDR3 covers 13 residues. Germline V gene sequence: CDR1 DFQATT, CDR2 SNEGSKA (reference sequence). Trimming took 6 bases from V and 3 from J, leaving 11 bases between them. CDR3 coding DNA: TGCAGTGCCTGGGTCCAGGACACCGGGGAGCTGTTTTTT. Amino acid sequence: CSAWVQDTGELFF.

CDR3 bases: TGTGCCAGCTCCTCATTGGGGCGAAACACAGATACGCAGTATTTT. It is translated as CASSSLGRNTDTQYF. The V and J genes are TRBV28 and TRBJ2-3; a weak D match, TRBD1 (5 bases). Looked up from germline, CDR1 is MDHEN and CDR2 is SYDVKM. This CDR3 is 15 amino acids long. Deletions cut 8 bases from V and 2 bases from J, with 17 bases between.

In this sample, this clonotype turned up a few times. The chain employs TRBV3-1 and TRBJ1-2; D is undetermined. This CDR3 spans 14 amino acids. Trimming stripped 7 bases from V and 4 bases from J, with 16 bases between. Germline CDR1 and CDR2: LGHDT and YNNKEL (reference sequence). The CDR3 DNA follows: TGTGCCAGCACCCCAACGGGCAGCCGCTATGGCTACACCTTC. This translates into CASTPTGSRYGYTF.

In this sample, this clonotype turned up a few times. The chain links TRBV12-3 or TRBV12-4 to TRBJ1-2; D perhaps matches TRBD1 (5 bases). The CDR3 totals 12 residues. Trimming left V 6 bases short and J 8 bases short, with 13 bases between. The CDR3 sequence: CASRGKGPGYTF. In nucleotides, the CDR3 is TGTGCCAGCAGGGGGAAGGGGCCCGGCTACACCTTC.

In its sample, this clonotype was seen a few times. The chain uses TRBV6-1 and TRBJ1-4; D gene unclear. Germline assignment: CDR1 MNHNS and CDR2 SASEGT. CDR3 length: 15 amino acids. V lost 6 bases and J lost 4, with 15 bases in between. In nucleotides, the CDR3 is TGTGCCAGCAGGCACCTTGAGGGAAGTAATGAAAAACTGTTTTTT. The encoded protein is CASRHLEGSNEKLFF.

J is TRBJ2-1 and V is TRBV7-9, with D possibly called TRBD1 or TRBD2 (5 bases each). The CDR3 spans 16 residues. V was clipped by 4 bases and J by 3 bases, with 16 bases between them. Germline lookup yields CDR1 SEHNR and CDR2 FQNEAQ (reference sequence). The CDR3 reads CASSSSDGTVYNEQFF. CDR3 sequence (DNA): TGTGCCAGCAGCTCATCGGATGGGACGGTCTACAATGAGCAGTTCTTC. Full variable domain (remainder filled in from reference TRBV7-9 and TRBJ2-1): DTGVSQNPRHKITKRGQNVTFRCDPISEHNRLYWYRQTLGQGPEFLTYFQNEAQLEKSRLLSDRFSAERPKGSFSTLEIQRTEQGDSAMYLCASSSSDGTVYNEQFFGPGTRLTVL.

This clonotype has ten or more counts. This sequence joins TRBV12-3 or TRBV12-4 and TRBJ2-3; D not resolved. The CDR3 has 13 amino acids. Trimming removed 5 bases from V and 2 bases from J, with 8 bases in between. The CDR3 loop is CASSIQNTDTQYF. DNA of the CDR3: TGTGCCAGCAGTATCCAAAACACAGATACGCAGTATTTT.